Below are 27 T cell receptor beta chains sequenced from a single sample in a study of a mutant IDH1 vaccine in newly diagnosed glioma (dated by TCRdb to 2020 to 2023). The time point label for this specimen denotes: week 47, end of study. Each vaccine dose, consisting of 300 ug of a 20-mer mutant IDH1 peptide in Montanide, was administered subcutaneously with topical imiquimod. Antigen specificity for these receptors is unknown. Library construction relied on the immunoSEQ multiplex PCR assay. The table was pulled from immuneACCESS by TCRdb, which kept in-frame rearrangements only. Such tables lose some clones; where checked, under half of the loss comes from unresolved V genes, and the rest has no known cause. The sample contains fewer than 45,000 clones, roughly 80% of them found a single time. The top ten hold about 19% of the sample. This material consisted of PBMCs, taken from a glioma patient whose treatment included an IDH1 peptide vaccine. These receptors were taken from a man aged 18 to 29 with glioma. Some clones in this sample may be carry-over from other donors' samples.

There are a few counts of this clone. This sequence joins TRBV29-1 and TRBJ2-2; weak D call: TRBD2 (6 bases). This CDR3 spans 14 amino acids. V lost 3 bases and J 5 bases, leaving 13 bases between the germline ends. CDR1 and CDR2 from the germline V gene are SQVTM and ANQGSEA. CDR3 sequence: CSVEPGLSTGELFF. CDR3 sequence (DNA): TGCAGCGTTGAGCCCGGACTAAGTACCGGGGAGCTGTTTTTT.

The chain joins TRBV27 to TRBJ1-1; tentative D call: TRBD1 (5 bases). This CDR3 spans 14 amino acids. CDR1 and CDR2 from the germline V gene are MNHEY and SMNVEV (reference sequence). V was shortened by 6 bases and J by 2 bases, with 13 bases between the two germline ends. This chain's CDR3 is CASRPGGINTEAFF. Here the CDR3 DNA reads TGTGCCAGCAGGCCTGGGGGTATCAACACTGAAGCTTTCTTT.

This chain joins TRBV7-9 and TRBJ2-2; D unresolved. Trimming pared 1 base from V and 7 bases from J, leaving 7 bases between. There are 13 residues in the CDR3. The V gene's germline CDR1 is SEHNR and CDR2 FQNEAQ (reference sequence). CDR3 amino acids: CASSLVGVGELFF. The CDR3 nucleotides read TGTGCCAGCAGCTTAGTTGGGGTCGGGGAGCTGTTTTTT.

CDR3 amino acids: CASSTRTGNTGELFF. CDR3 in DNA: TGCGCCAGCAGCACCCGGACAGGGAACACCGGGGAGCTGTTTTTT. The J gene is TRBJ2-2, the V gene TRBV5-1; 7 bases are shared with TRBD1. This CDR3 region has 15 residues. CDR1 is SGHRS, CDR2 YFSETQ, per germline. Trimming at V came to 4 bases and at J to 1 base, leaving 4 bases not matched to a gene. Variable domain in full (rest from reference TRBV5-1 and TRBJ2-2): KAGVTQTPRYLIKTRGQQVTLSCSPISGHRSVSWYQQTPGQGLQFLFEYFSETQRNKGNFPGRFSGRQFSNSRSEMNVSTLELGDSALYLCASSTRTGNTGELFFGEGSRLTVL.

The V and J genes are TRBV7-8 and TRBJ1-2; D is unclear. The V end lost 3 bases, the J end lost 3 bases, and 14 bases lay between the germline ends. The germline V gene has CDR1 SGHVS and CDR2 FQNEAQ. This CDR3 is built from 15 residues. DNA for the CDR3: TGTGCCAGCAGCTTCTTTCACCTGGAGGACTATGGCTACACCTTC. It encodes CASSFFHLEDYGYTF. The full variable domain, rest sourced from reference TRBV7-8 and TRBJ1-2, is GAGVSQSPRYKVAKRGQDVALRCDPISGHVSLFWYQQALGQGPEFLTYFQNEAQLDKSGLPSDRFFAERPEGSVSTLKIQRTQQEDSAVYLCASSFFHLEDYGYTFGSGTRLTVV.

J is TRBJ1-2 and V is TRBV28; D uncertain. Germline V gene lookup returns CDR1 MDHEN and CDR2 SYDVKM. V lost 7 bases to trimming and J lost 3 bases, with 12 bases between them. CDR3 size: 13 residues. The CDR3 DNA sequence: TGTGCCAGCATCAATCCCGGGGACTATGGCTACACCTTC. Its translation is CASINPGDYGYTF.

This chain uses TRBV6-5 with TRBJ1-6, with 8 positions matching TRBD1. From germline, CDR1 is MNHEY and CDR2 SVGAGI. Trimming cost V 2 bases and J 10 bases; bases outside gene matches: 7. This CDR3 has 15 amino acids. The DNA of the CDR3 is TGTGCCAGCAGTTACCAGGGGGCCCTAGGGTCACCCCTCCACTTT. Translated: CASSYQGALGSPLHF.

Details on this clone: A junction boundary mismatches the germline segment, possibly from a read error. The V call is TRBV19, the J call TRBJ2-4; the match to TRBD1 covers 7 bases. Germline assignment: CDR1 LNHDA and CDR2 SQIVND (reference sequence). This CDR3 is built from 14 residues. The CDR3 sequence is CASSIIATGVSQDF. The DNA for the CDR3 is TGTGCCAGTAGTATTATCGCCACAGGGGTCTCTCAGGACTTC.

J is TRBJ1-1 and V is TRBV20-1, with D unclear. The CDR3 is 11 amino acids. Germline CDR1 DFQATT, CDR2 SNEGSKA (reference sequence). V was clipped by 5 bases and J by 8 bases, with 12 bases between them. CDR3 sequence (DNA): TGCAGTGCTCCATTGATGGGGGAAGCTTTCTTT. This gives the protein CSAPLMGEAFF.

The J gene is TRBJ1-1, the V gene TRBV19; 10 positions match TRBD1. Germline CDR1 and CDR2: LNHDA and SQIVND (reference sequence). J lost 0 bases, V lost 6 bases, and 4 bases had no gene match. The CDR3 runs 15 residues. DNA for the CDR3: TGTGCCAGTAGCCGGGACAGGGGCTTGAACACTGAAGCTTTCTTT. As protein: CASSRDRGLNTEAFF.

This clone was recorded a few times. The chain joins TRBV25-1 to TRBJ1-1; unclear D gene. The length of the CDR3 is 12 residues. Germline V gene data show CDR1 as MGHDK and CDR2 as SYGVNS. V was cut by 5 bases and J by 7 bases, with 11 bases left in between. The CDR3 reads CASSRGAGEAFF. DNA for the CDR3: TGTGCCAGCAGTAGAGGCGCGGGTGAAGCTTTCTTT. The whole variable domain, remainder taken from reference TRBV25-1 and TRBJ1-1, is EADIYQTPRYLVIGTGKKITLECSQTMGHDKMYWYQQDPGMELHLIHYSYGVNSTEKGDLSSESTVSRIRTEHFPLTLESARPSHTSQYLCASSRGAGEAFFGQGTRLTVV.

This chain connects TRBV6-4 to TRBJ1-1; D gene unclear. V lost 4 bases and J 1 base, leaving 7 bases between the germline ends. CDR1 is MRHNA, CDR2 SNTAGT, per germline. This CDR3 contains 13 residues. CDR3 protein: CASSVNGNTEAFF. The CDR3, as DNA: TGTGCCAGCAGTGTCAATGGGAACACTGAAGCTTTCTTT.

This rearrangement joins TRBV30 to TRBJ1-5; maybe TRBD1 (5 bases). Germline V CDR1 and CDR2: GTSNPN, SVGIG (reference sequence). The CDR3 length is 15 residues. V lost 0 bases and J 0 bases, leaving 9 bases between the germline ends. Written as DNA, the CDR3 is TGTGCCTGGAGTGTACGGGGCTATAGCAATCAGCCCCAGCATTTT. This encodes CAWSVRGYSNQPQHF.

The CDR3 protein is CASSLRENTEAFF. CDR3 nucleotides: TGTGCCAGCAGCTTAAGGGAAAACACTGAAGCTTTCTTT. The V call is TRBV11-2, the J call TRBJ1-1; D not resolved. Germline loops: CDR1 SGHAT, CDR2 FQNNGV. The germline V and J ends were trimmed by 2 bases and 2 bases, with 6 bases remaining between them. This CDR3 contains 13 residues.

The rearrangement uses TRBV4-3 and TRBJ1-2; perhaps TRBD1 as D (5 bases). V lost 0 bases, J lost 5 bases, and 13 bases lay in between. The CDR3 covers 15 residues. Germline V gives CDR1 LGHNA, CDR2 YSLEER. The CDR3 loop is CASSQEIQGIYGYTF. Here the CDR3 DNA reads TGCGCCAGCAGCCAAGAGATCCAGGGCATATATGGCTACACCTTC.

V usage is TRBV4-1 and J usage is TRBJ1-5; D is possibly TRBD1 (5 bases). Looked up from germline, CDR1 is MGHRA and CDR2 is YSYEKL. CDR3 length: 16 amino acids. V was pared by 1 base and J by 4 bases, with 14 bases between. The CDR3 bases are TGCGCCAGCAGCCAAGCCGCGGGGGGAGGAAATCAGCCCCAGCATTTT. Its protein is CASSQAAGGGNQPQHF.

V usage is TRBV5-4 and J usage is TRBJ2-7; no clear D gene. The CDR3 length is 13 residues. Trimming stripped 2 bases from V and 1 base from J, with 7 bases between. Germline CDR1 and CDR2: SGHNT and YYREEE (reference sequence). CDR3 sequence reads: CASSLRESYEQYF. The CDR3, as DNA: TGTGCCAGCAGCTTAAGGGAATCCTACGAGCAGTACTTC.

The chain joins TRBV4-3 to TRBJ1-1; D call uncertain. The V gene lost 0 bases and the J gene lost 2 bases, with 7 bases spanning the gap. This CDR3 spans 14 amino acids. The germline gives CDR1 LGHNA, CDR2 YSLEER. The CDR3 DNA follows: TGCGCCAGCAGCCAAGATCGCAGAAACACTGAAGCTTTCTTT. Its protein product is CASSQDRRNTEAFF.

The V call is TRBV27, the J call TRBJ1-1; maybe TRBD1 (5 bases). Deletions cut 6 bases from V and 3 bases from J, with 14 bases between. This CDR3 is built from 14 residues. Germline V gives CDR1 MNHEY, CDR2 SMNVEV (reference sequence). The CDR3 protein is CASRMDTFDTEAFF. The CDR3, as DNA: TGTGCCAGCAGAATGGACACTTTCGACACTGAAGCTTTCTTT.

The V call is TRBV6-5, the J call TRBJ2-3; tentatively, D is TRBD2 (5 bases). V was trimmed by 8 bases and J by 2 bases, leaving 14 bases between them. Germline lookup yields CDR1 MNHEY and CDR2 SVGAGI. The CDR3 has 14 amino acids. The CDR3 nucleotides are TGTGCCAGCCGAGCAGAGGGCAACACAGATACGCAGTATTTT. Its protein product is CASRAEGNTDTQYF.

This clone was observed a few times. This chain joins TRBV5-5 and TRBJ2-7; 13 bases are a match to TRBD2. Germline CDR1 reads SGHKS; CDR2 reads YYEKEE (reference sequence). This CDR3 has 15 amino acids. J lost 2 bases, V lost 5 bases, and 4 bases had no gene match. The CDR3 is CASRRGTSGTYEQYF. For the CDR3, the DNA is TGTGCCAGCAGGCGGGGGACTAGCGGGACCTACGAGCAGTACTTC.

This sequence joins TRBV7-2 and TRBJ2-1, with D perhaps matching TRBD1 (5 bases). Germline CDR1 reads SGHTA; CDR2 reads FQGNSA. Trimming stripped 5 bases from V and 10 bases from J, with 15 bases between. The CDR3 consists of 13 residues. CDR3 sequence: CASSAPPWGEQFF. The CDR3 nucleotides read TGTGCCAGCAGCGCCCCGCCCTGGGGCGAGCAGTTCTTC.

V usage is TRBV5-6 and J usage is TRBJ1-5, with D possibly matching TRBD1 (5 bases). Germline V gene lookup returns CDR1 SGHDT and CDR2 YYEEEE. The CDR3 extends over 14 amino acids. Trimming cost V 3 bases and J 6 bases, with 13 bases left between them. As DNA, the CDR3 is TGTGCCAGCAGCTCATTCCTCCAGGGTCAGCCCCAGCATTTT. Translating gives CASSSFLQGQPQHF.

CDR3 DNA sequence: TGTGCCAGCAGCCCGTCGACAGGGAGGTTGACTGAAGCTTTCTTT. Residues: CASSPSTGRLTEAFF. V gene TRBV5-8 combines with J gene TRBJ1-1; 7 nucleotides match TRBD1. The junction had 11 bases not matched to a gene; V was cut back by 4 bases and J by 5 bases. Per the germline V gene, CDR1 is SGHTS and CDR2 is YDEGEE. The CDR3 runs to 15 residues. Filled out from reference TRBV5-8 and TRBJ1-1, the complete variable domain reads EAGVTQSPTHLIKTRGQQATLRCSPISGHTSVYWYQQALGLGLQFLLWYDEGEERNRGNFPPRFSGRQFPNYSSELNVNALELEDSALYLCASSPSTGRLTEAFFGQGTRLTVV.

The gene calls are TRBV7-2 and TRBJ1-6; D uncertain. The germline V and J ends were trimmed by 1 base and 6 bases, with 10 bases remaining between them. The length of the CDR3 is 15 residues. From germline, CDR1 is SGHTA and CDR2 FQGNSA. CDR3 nucleotides: TGTGCCAGCAGCTTAGTTCCAGTTCCTAATTCACCCCTCCACTTT. Its translation: CASSLVPVPNSPLHF.

This clone was seen only once. The V and J genes are TRBV13 and TRBJ2-1; possibly TRBD1 for D (6 bases). Trimming pared 3 bases from V and 6 bases from J, leaving 24 bases between. The CDR3 has 18 amino acids. From germline, CDR1 is PRHDT and CDR2 FYEKMQ (reference sequence). Here the CDR3 DNA reads TGTGCCAGCAGCTTTTGGCCCGCTTACGACAGAGGGGGCAATGAGCAGTTCTTC. Its translation is CASSFWPAYDRGGNEQFF.

This clone was observed a single time. The chain has TRBV28 and TRBJ1-5; D unclear. V was shortened by 5 bases and J by 2 bases, with 16 bases between the two germline ends. There are 16 residues in the CDR3. Per germline, CDR1 MDHEN and CDR2 SYDVKM. In DNA form, the CDR3 reads TGTGCCAGCAGTCTAGACACCGTCGGGGGCAATCAGCCCCAGCATTTT. Its protein product is CASSLDTVGGNQPQHF.